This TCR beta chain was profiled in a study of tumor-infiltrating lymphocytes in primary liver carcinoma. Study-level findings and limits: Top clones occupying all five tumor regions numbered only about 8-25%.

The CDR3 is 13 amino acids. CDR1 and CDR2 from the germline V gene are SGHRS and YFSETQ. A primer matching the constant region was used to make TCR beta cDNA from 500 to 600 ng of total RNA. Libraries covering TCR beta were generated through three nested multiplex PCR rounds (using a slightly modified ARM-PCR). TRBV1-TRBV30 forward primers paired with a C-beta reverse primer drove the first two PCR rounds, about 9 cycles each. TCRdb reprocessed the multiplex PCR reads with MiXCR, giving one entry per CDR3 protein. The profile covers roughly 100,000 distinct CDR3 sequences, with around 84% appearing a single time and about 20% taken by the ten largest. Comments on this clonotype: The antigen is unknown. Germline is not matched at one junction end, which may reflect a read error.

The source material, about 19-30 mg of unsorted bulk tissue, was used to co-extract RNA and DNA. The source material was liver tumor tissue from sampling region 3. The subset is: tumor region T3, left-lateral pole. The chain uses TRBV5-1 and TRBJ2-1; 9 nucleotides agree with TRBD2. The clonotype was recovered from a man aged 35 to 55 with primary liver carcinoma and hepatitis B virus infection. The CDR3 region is CASSLTGLAEQLF. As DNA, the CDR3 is TGCGCCAGCAGCTTGACGGGACTAGCTGAGCAGCTCTTC.